Detailed here is one TCR beta chain. Patients of the Seattle cohort, enrolled during active infection, were followed longitudinally. This CDR3 has 15 residues. V lost 3 bases and J 3 bases, leaving 11 bases between the germline ends. Germline CDR1 is SEHNR and CDR2 is FQNEAQ (reference sequence). This sample is drawn from a study of blood T cell repertoires in COVID-19. Turning to the study itself: The United States, Italy and Spain supplied acute and convalescent COVID-19 samples.

Authors' analysis steps: By means of reference gene primer amplification, nucleated cell counts were estimated. Assay: immunoSEQ multiplex PCR; the TCRdb copy retains only in-frame clones and omits some. V and J calls and clone size are given by that table; D and trimming were obtained from the DNA. The data show about 360,000 clones, 86% seen once. Sequencing was carried out using peripheral blood. The sequence came from a woman aged 60-75 years with COVID-19, enrolled during active disease. The V and J genes are TRBV7-9 and TRBJ2-2; D is perhaps TRBD1 (5 bases). The CDR3 spells CASSFGQGYTGELFF. The CDR3 nucleotides are TGTGCCAGCAGCTTCGGGCAGGGTTACACCGGGGAGCTGTTTTTT.